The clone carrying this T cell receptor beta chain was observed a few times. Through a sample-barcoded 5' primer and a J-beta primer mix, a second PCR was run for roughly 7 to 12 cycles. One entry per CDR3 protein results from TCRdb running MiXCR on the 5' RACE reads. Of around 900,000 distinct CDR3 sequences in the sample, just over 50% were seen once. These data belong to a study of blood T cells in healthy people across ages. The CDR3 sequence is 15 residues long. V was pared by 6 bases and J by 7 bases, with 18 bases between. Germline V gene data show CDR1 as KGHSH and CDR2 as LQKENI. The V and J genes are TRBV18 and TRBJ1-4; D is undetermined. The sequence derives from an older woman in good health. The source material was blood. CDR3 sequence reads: CASSDPGEGSEKLFF. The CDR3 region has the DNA TGTGCCAGCTCGGACCCGGGCGAGGGTAGTGAAAAACTGTTTTTT.